This TCR beta chain was sequenced for a study of regulatory T cells in long-lasting Graves disease. Whole-study results and caveats: Not thyroid tissue but only peripheral blood was studied. Reduced TCR diversity was observed in persistent Graves' patients versus newly diagnosed patients. TRBV28, TRBJ1-2 and TRBJ2-5 emerged as the favored segments in persistent disease.

Time point given: newly diagnosed GD, antithyroid drugs for less than 3 months. PBMC RNA served as the TCR library source. This clonotype was seen more than once but under ten times. Its antigen is currently unknown. Sequencing libraries for TCR beta were prepared with iRepertoire HTBI primers and Arm-PCR of CDR3 regions. One entry per CDR3 protein results from TCRdb running MiXCR on the multiplex PCR reads. The profile shows approximately 540,000 distinct CDR3 sequences, around 12% of them singletons. The CDR3 runs to 13 residues. After removal of 2 bases from V and 5 bases from J, the junction contained 4 bases not matched to a gene. The V gene's germline CDR1 is SGHRS and CDR2 YFSETQ. These data were likewise used in another study, on T cells in Graves' hyperthyroidism and ophthalmopathy. Turning to that study: Absent ophthalmopathy progression within 18 months defined stable Graves' hyperthyroidism.

The chain combines TRBV5-1 with TRBJ2-7; the match to TRBD1 covers 7 bases. This receptor was taken from a woman aged 25 to 39 with Graves disease. The material sequenced was peripheral blood mononuclear cells (PBMCs), taken at new diagnosis, from a patient treated with antithyroid drugs. The CDR3 reads CASSFDRVHEQYF. The CDR3 bases are TGCGCCAGCAGCTTCGACAGGGTCCACGAGCAGTACTTC. The full variable domain, with the rest looked up from reference TRBV5-1 and TRBJ2-7, is KAGVTQTPRYLIKTRGQQVTLSCSPISGHRSVSWYQQTPGQGLQFLFEYFSETQRNKGNFPGRFSGRQFSNSRSEMNVSTLELGDSALYLCASSFDRVHEQYFGPGTRLTVT.